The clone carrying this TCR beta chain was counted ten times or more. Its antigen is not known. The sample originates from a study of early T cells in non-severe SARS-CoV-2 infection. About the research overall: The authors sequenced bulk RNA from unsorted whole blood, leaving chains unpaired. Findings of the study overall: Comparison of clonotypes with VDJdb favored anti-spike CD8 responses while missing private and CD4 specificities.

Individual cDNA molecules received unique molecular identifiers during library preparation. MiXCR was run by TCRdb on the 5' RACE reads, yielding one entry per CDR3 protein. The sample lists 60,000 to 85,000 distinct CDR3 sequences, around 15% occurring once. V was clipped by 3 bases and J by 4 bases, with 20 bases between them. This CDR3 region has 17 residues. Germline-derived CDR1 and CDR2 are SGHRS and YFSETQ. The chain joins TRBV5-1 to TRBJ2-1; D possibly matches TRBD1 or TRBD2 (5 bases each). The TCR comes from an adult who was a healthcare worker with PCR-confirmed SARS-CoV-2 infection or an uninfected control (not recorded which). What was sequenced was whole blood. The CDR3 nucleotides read TGCGCCAGCAGCTCAACCACCGGGACGGGTATATACAATGAGCAGTTCTTC. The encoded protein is CASSSTTGTGIYNEQFF.